The 25 T cell receptor beta chains below all came from one sample that was sequenced in a study of T-cell reconstitution after alpha-beta-depleted transplantation in children. Unique molecular identifiers were used to barcode this TCRbeta library. TCRdb called the PCR reads again in MiXCR, with one record for every CDR3 protein. The profile shows about 400,000 distinct CDR3 sequences, 20% of them singletons. Here the sequenced sample was PBMCs from the stem cell graft donor, taken from the stem cell graft. All receptors derive from a human donor who donated a stem cell graft to a child with acute myeloid leukemia.

This clonotype was found a few times. The chain couples TRBV5-6 to TRBJ2-1; perhaps TRBD1 as D (6 bases). CDR3 length: 15 residues. The germline gives CDR1 SGHDT, CDR2 YYEEEE. V lost 3 bases and J 5 bases, leaving 15 bases between the germline ends. CDR3 DNA sequence: TGTGCCAGCAGCTCGCCGGGACACCTCAACAATGAGCAGTTCTTC. Its protein is CASSSPGHLNNEQFF.

This clonotype was found a few times. V usage is TRBV4-2 and J usage is TRBJ2-5; 7 positions match TRBD2. V lost 0 bases, J lost 0 bases, and 4 bases stayed unmatched. The CDR3 consists of 16 residues. Germline CDR1 LGHNA, CDR2 YNFKEQ. The CDR3 DNA is TGTGCCAGCAGCCAAGATCAGGCGGGAGACCAAGAGACCCAGTACTTC. Its translation: CASSQDQAGDQETQYF.

This rearrangement joins TRBV7-2 to TRBJ2-3; TRBD2 matches 14 bases. This CDR3 is built from 16 residues. V was clipped by 3 bases and J by 5 bases; unmatched bases: 4. From germline, CDR1 is SGHTA and CDR2 FQGNSA. Here the CDR3 DNA reads TGTGCCAGCAGCTTTTCGGGACTAGCGGGAGTAGATACGCAGTATTTT. It encodes CASSFSGLAGVDTQYF.

This clonotype was seen repeatedly, ten times or more. The chain has TRBV27 and TRBJ2-2; 8 nucleotides align to TRBD2. CDR1 is MNHEY and CDR2 is SMNVEV in the germline V gene (reference sequence). J lost 8 bases, V lost 5 bases, and 10 bases had no gene match. CDR3 size: 15 residues. The CDR3, as DNA: TGTGCCAGCAGTCCCCTCCGGACTAGCCCGGGGGAGCTGTTTTTT. It translates to CASSPLRTSPGELFF.

This clonotype was seen a few times. This rearrangement joins TRBV13 to TRBJ2-1; D not certain. Germline V CDR1 and CDR2: PRHDT, FYEKMQ (reference sequence). The V gene lost 2 bases and the J gene lost 8 bases, with 7 bases spanning the gap. The CDR3 consists of 12 residues. The chain's CDR3 is CASSLSRDEQFF. As DNA, the CDR3 is TGTGCCAGCAGCTTAAGTCGTGATGAGCAGTTCTTC.

The rearrangement uses TRBV5-6 and TRBJ2-5; unclear D gene. The CDR3 extends over 12 amino acids. CDR1 and CDR2 (germline): SGHDT, YYEEEE. The ends were cut back, 1 base at V and 4 bases at J, with 5 bases in the middle. The CDR3 DNA is TGTGCCAGCAGCTTGAAGGGAGAGACCCAGTACTTC. This codes for CASSLKGETQYF.

The chain recombines TRBV11-2 with TRBJ2-3; D unresolved. The CDR3 totals 15 residues. Trimming pared 5 bases from V and 1 base from J, leaving 13 bases between. The germline V gene has CDR1 SGHAT and CDR2 FQNNGV. CDR3 bases: TGTGCCAGCAGCCGGGCCCATAGACGCACAGATACGCAGTATTTT. Amino acid sequence: CASSRAHRRTDTQYF.

The sample holds a few counts of this clonotype. The chain employs TRBV27 and TRBJ2-1; perhaps TRBD1 as D (5 bases). This CDR3 spans 13 amino acids. Germline values: CDR1 MNHEY, CDR2 SMNVEV (reference sequence). V gave up 7 bases and J gave up 7 bases, with 14 bases separating them. The chain's CDR3 is CASTPLGVNEQFF. The CDR3 region has the DNA TGTGCCAGCACCCCCCTAGGGGTAAATGAGCAGTTCTTC.

V usage is TRBV4-3 and J usage is TRBJ1-5; D is possibly TRBD1 (6 bases). CDR1 and CDR2 from the germline V gene are LGHNA and YSLEER. V gave up 4 bases and J gave up 8 bases, with 12 bases separating them. The CDR3 has 13 residues. CDR3 sequence: CASSPGAMEPQHF. The CDR3 nucleotides read TGCGCCAGCAGCCCAGGGGCTATGGAGCCCCAGCATTTT.

The V gene is TRBV4-1, the J gene TRBJ2-1; 9 bases agree with TRBD2. The CDR3 has 17 amino acids. In germline, CDR1 is MGHRA, CDR2 YSYEKL. The trim removed 0 bases at V and 3 bases at J, leaving 6 bases unmatched. The CDR3 region is CASSQDSTSGLYNEQFF. The CDR3 DNA reads TGCGCCAGCAGCCAAGATTCGACTAGCGGACTCTACAATGAGCAGTTCTTC.

This chain links TRBV29-1 with TRBJ2-1; 12 positions match TRBD2. The CDR3 is 15 residues long. CDR1 is SQVTM, CDR2 ANQGSEA, per germline. J was trimmed by 1 base and V by 4 bases; bases with no gene match: 2. CDR3 in amino acids: CSVGLAGVSYNEQFF. CDR3 in DNA: TGCAGCGTTGGACTAGCGGGGGTTTCCTACAATGAGCAGTTCTTC.

The chain joins TRBV5-1 to TRBJ2-2; 8 nucleotides match TRBD2. The CDR3 has 15 residues. V was clipped by 4 bases and J by 5 bases; unmatched bases: 7. Looked up from germline, CDR1 is SGHRS and CDR2 is YFSETQ. CDR3 region: CASSPGLGGTGELFF. CDR3 bases: TGCGCCAGCAGCCCGGGACTAGGAGGTACCGGGGAGCTGTTTTTT. Complete variable domain (other parts from reference TRBV5-1 and TRBJ2-2): KAGVTQTPRYLIKTRGQQVTLSCSPISGHRSVSWYQQTPGQGLQFLFEYFSETQRNKGNFPGRFSGRQFSNSRSEMNVSTLELGDSALYLCASSPGLGGTGELFFGEGSRLTVL.

This clonotype has just a few counts. The V and J genes are TRBV20-1 and TRBJ2-7; 10 bases align to TRBD2. CDR3 length: 12 amino acids. The germline gives CDR1 DFQATT, CDR2 SNEGSKA (reference sequence). J lost 4 bases, V lost 5 bases, and 2 bases had no gene match. The CDR3 DNA reads TGCAGTGCTGAGCGGGAGGGATACGAGCAGTACTTC. Protein product: CSAEREGYEQYF.

This clonotype was seen repeatedly, ten times or more. This may stem from a read error, because a much larger clone lies one nucleotide away. CDR3 amino acids: CASSFPDTQYF. The CDR3, as DNA: TGTGCCAGCAGCTTCCCAGATACGCAGTATTTT. V is TRBV7-9 and J is TRBJ2-3; D remains unclear. Germline V CDR1 and CDR2: SEHNR, FQNEAQ (reference sequence). CDR3 size: 11 residues. Trimming took off 3 bases at V and 4 bases at J, with 2 bases between the two ends.

V and J are TRBV9 and TRBJ2-2; D not resolved. The germline V gene encodes CDR1 SGDLS and CDR2 YYNGEE. CDR3 length: 14 residues. Trimming took off 0 bases at V and 1 base at J, with 4 bases between the two ends. The CDR3 DNA reads TGTGCCAGCAGCGTAGGGCAGAACACCGGGGAGCTGTTTTTT. Its protein is CASSVGQNTGELFF.

This clonotype was counted between two and nine times. Its ends do not fully match the called genes, so a read error is possible. The chain uses TRBV20-1 and TRBJ2-7; tentative D call: TRBD2 (5 bases). Germline CDR1 and CDR2: DFQATT and SNEGSKA (reference sequence). The CDR3 loop spans 12 amino acids. In DNA, the CDR3 is TGCAGTGCTCGAGAGGGCCCCCCAAGGCAGTACTTC. Its protein is CSAREGPPRQYF.

DNA of the CDR3: TGTGCCACCAGTGGGGCAGGGGACCTGAGCGAGCAGTTCTTC. It encodes CATSGAGDLSEQFF. The chain combines TRBV24-1 with TRBJ2-1; tentative D call: TRBD1 (6 bases). The CDR3 spans 14 residues. CDR1 and CDR2 (germline): KGHDR, SFDVKD. Trimming took 5 bases from V and 10 from J, leaving 17 bases between them.

The chain carries TRBV11-2 and TRBJ2-2, with D maybe TRBD2 (6 bases). The CDR3 sequence is 16 residues long. The germline V and J ends were trimmed by 1 base and 1 base, with 10 bases remaining between them. The germline CDR1 and CDR2 sequences are SGHAT and FQNNGV. CDR3 nucleotide sequence: TGTGCCAGCAGCTTAGTGGCGGGGCGGAACACCGGGGAGCTGTTTTTT. Encoded protein: CASSLVAGRNTGELFF.

This clonotype was picked up a small number of times. The V gene is TRBV10-3, the J gene TRBJ1-3; D gene unclear. Trimming took off 3 bases at V and 0 bases at J, with 6 bases between the two ends. Germline CDR1 reads ENHRY; CDR2 reads SYGVKD. The CDR3 runs 14 residues. The CDR3 here is CAISDGSSGNTIYF. The CDR3 DNA follows: TGTGCCATCAGTGACGGGAGCTCTGGAAACACCATATATTTT.

This clonotype was detected ten times or more. This chain joins TRBV25-1 and TRBJ2-3, with no clear D. CDR3 length equals 18 residues. CDR1 and CDR2 from the germline V gene are MGHDK and SYGVNS. The V and J ends lost 4 bases and 2 bases respectively, with 22 bases between them. The chain's CDR3 is CASSGIRAFPNPTDTQYF. The CDR3 DNA is TGTGCCAGCAGTGGTATAAGGGCCTTCCCTAATCCCACAGATACGCAGTATTTT.

The V and J genes are TRBV27 and TRBJ2-7; 9 bases align to TRBD2. Per the germline V gene, CDR1 is MNHEY and CDR2 is SMNVEV (reference sequence). This CDR3 is built from 15 residues. J gave up 2 bases and V 5 bases, and 7 bases lay outside the gene matches. The CDR3 reads CASSLGAGGTYEQYF. Written as DNA, the CDR3 is TGTGCCAGCAGTCTGGGAGCGGGGGGCACCTACGAGCAGTACTTC.

This clonotype was observed a handful of times. The gene calls are TRBV7-9 and TRBJ2-1, with D uncertain. V lost 7 bases and J lost 7, with 17 bases in between. CDR1 SEHNR and CDR2 FQNEAQ come from the germline V gene (reference sequence). The CDR3 runs to 14 residues. The CDR3 bases are TGTGCCAGCACGGTGCTAGGCCAGGAGAATGAGCAGTTCTTC. It yields the protein CASTVLGQENEQFF. Together with reference TRBV7-9 and TRBJ2-1, the CDR3 gives the full variable domain: DTGVSQNPRHKITKRGQNVTFRCDPISEHNRLYWYRQTLGQGPEFLTYFQNEAQLEKSRLLSDRFSAERPKGSFSTLEIQRTEQGDSAMYLCASTVLGQENEQFFGPGTRLTVL.

V usage is TRBV5-1 and J usage is TRBJ2-7; D is ambiguous. The CDR3 totals 12 residues. V lost 4 bases and J 2 bases, leaving 7 bases between the germline ends. Germline CDR1 and CDR2: SGHRS and YFSETQ. The CDR3 DNA follows: TGCGCCAGCAGCGCCTATACCTACGAGCAGTACTTC. This translates into CASSAYTYEQYF. The full variable domain, in which reference TRBV5-1 and TRBJ2-7 provide the parts outside the CDR3, is KAGVTQTPRYLIKTRGQQVTLSCSPISGHRSVSWYQQTPGQGLQFLFEYFSETQRNKGNFPGRFSGRQFSNSRSEMNVSTLELGDSALYLCASSAYTYEQYFGPGTRLTVT.

The gene calls are TRBV6-2 or TRBV6-3 and TRBJ2-7; tentative D call: TRBD1 (5 bases). With 0 bases removed from V and 12 bases from J, the gap between germline ends came to 18 bases. There are 14 residues in the CDR3. Per the germline V gene, CDR1 is MNHEY and CDR2 is SVGEGT. The CDR3 loop is CASSYSGRSTRLYF. CDR3 DNA sequence: TGTGCCAGCAGTTACTCGGGGCGGTCCACTCGACTGTACTTC.

In its sample, this clonotype was seen a few times. The V gene is TRBV12-3 or TRBV12-4, the J gene TRBJ1-5; D call uncertain. The CDR3 covers 16 residues. Trimming removed 5 bases at V and 4 bases at J, with 18 bases between. The CDR3 nucleotides are TGTGCCAGCAGTCCACCAGTTGGGCAGCATAATCAGCCCCAGCATTTT. Its translation is CASSPPVGQHNQPQHF.